Sequencing of this TCR beta chain was carried out in a study of CD4 T cell repertoires in COVID-19. Concerning this clone itself: Its target is unknown.

These memory T cells were uncultured and sequenced directly after ex vivo isolation. Study-wide results and limits: Suggested intraclonal diversification: top SARS-CoV-2-reactive clonotypes appeared in two or three memory subsets.

The V segment lost 5 bases and the J segment 9 bases; nucleotides outside the gene matches: 13. Germline V lookup: CDR1 SGHTA, CDR2 FQGNSA. The CDR3 is 15 amino acids. The data were produced by immunoSEQ multiplex PCR, yet TCRdb's version contains in-frame clones alone and is incomplete. The data show about 24,000 clones, with 85% to 95% seen just once and less than 0.75% held by the top ten. Sample: circulating follicular helper CD4+ T cells (cTfh) from blood, taken before the COVID-19 pandemic. V and J are TRBV7-2 and TRBJ2-7, with 10 bases fitting TRBD1. The clonotype originates from a human donor who had COVID-19. For the CDR3, the DNA is TGTGCCAGCAGCCCGTCCGGGACAGGGGTCCCCGGGCAGTACTTC. Amino acids: CASSPSGTGVPGQYF.